This T cell receptor beta chain was obtained from a study of technical replicates of blood from a few donors. The CDR3 runs to 15 residues. CDR1 and CDR2 from the germline V gene are LNHNV and YYDKDF (reference sequence). Trimming stripped 0 bases from V and 2 bases from J, with 10 bases between. Repertoires were generated with immunoSEQ multiplex PCR, while TCRdb's copy carries only in-frame clones and drops some. The data hold about 73,000 clones, with roughly 93% observed a single time. Sequencing input: T cells isolated from PBMCs. The rearrangement joins TRBV15 to TRBJ2-5; D gene uncertain. The source is a human donor in good health. The CDR3 loop reads CATSRDRVNQETQYF. The CDR3 nucleotides read TGTGCCACCAGCAGAGATCGAGTAAATCAAGAGACCCAGTACTTC.